Described below is a single T cell receptor (beta chain) sequence and its context. This clonotype was seen at least ten times. Its target antigen remains unknown. Per-base quality was not reported, and no clone a single base away is much larger than it. TCR alpha and beta CDR3 regions were amplified with the iRepertoire nested amplicon-rescue multiplex PCR (arm-PCR) platform from RNA. The input for one-step reverse transcription and amplification was roughly 100-450 ng of either tissue mRNA or PBMC total RNA. Following bead purification, Illumina adapters were added by a secondary multiplex PCR, and the libraries were gel-purified between 200 and 400 bp. The libraries contained internal 6-nucleotide barcodes that were used for demultiplexing. The libraries were sequenced on an Illumina MiSeq using 2x220 or 2x250 nucleotide paired-end reads. From the authors' description of their analysis: Paired reads were merged using FLASH 1.2.11 and were aligned to the GRCh37 human genome using BWA-MEM, after which TRA and TRB reads were extracted. For V and J assignment, an IMGT-derived reference of cassette sequences and CDR3 motifs that included pseudogenes was used. Three-frame translation of reads was performed, and productive CDR3s were defined as those with a C...FGXG motif and no stop codons. Clonotypes were defined as unique combinations of V-J cassette pair and CDR3 amino acid sequence. Hamming distance filtering was applied to reads, with thresholds set by the sequence error rate of each sample in mapped regions. Clones were called with MiXCR by TCRdb after fastp trimmed the public reads at Q25, and only in-frame beta chains were retained. Records with the same CDR3 protein are collapsed into one entry carrying the most frequent genes and DNA. TCRdb, not the original authors, processed these V and J calls. The sample profile shows some 85,000 distinct CDR3 sequences; 23% of them were found once. The top ten clonotypes cover approximately 6.7% of the sample.

These data belong to a study of glioma-infiltrating T cells (dated by TCRdb to the mid-2010s). Regarding the complete study: TCR alpha- and beta-chain repertoires were sequenced from glioma tissue, non-neoplastic brain tissue and matched peripheral blood mononuclear cells. To measure divergence between tissue and blood T-cell populations, each tissue-infiltrating repertoire was compared with the peripheral blood repertoire of the same patient. The paired cohort comprised three low-grade glioma patients, about eight primary glioblastoma patients and three non-glioma patients contributing non-neoplastic brain tissue. Study-level results and caveats: Only a very small number of CDR3 sequences turned up in both tissue and blood, a result put down to high CDR3 diversity combined with limited sampling. The group comparisons were based on small numbers of patients: three non-neoplastic, three low-grade glioma and roughly eight glioblastoma patients. VJ-independent divergence between tissue and blood was lower than expected in non-neoplastic patients but higher than expected in all gliomas, particularly low-grade gliomas.

Relative to germline, V is 8 bases shorter and J is 3 bases shorter, with 13 bases between their ends. Taken from cysteine to phenylalanine, the CDR3 has 13 residues. Only the CDR3 DNA stays, 39 bases, in frame from base 1. For CDR1 and CDR2, the germline V gene (reference sequence) lists MNHEY and SMNVEV. This sequence uses TRBV27 and TRBJ1-2; there is no confident call for the D gene. Sequenced material: glioma tissue, nonneoplastic brain tissue, or PBMCs (not recorded which). The clonotype was recovered from a human donor with low-grade glioma or glioblastoma, undergoing nonglioma brain surgery, or in good health (not recorded which). The DNA sequence is given as TGTGCCAGCGGCCGTTTGGGCCACTATGGCTACACCTTC. It translates to CASGRLGHYGYTF.